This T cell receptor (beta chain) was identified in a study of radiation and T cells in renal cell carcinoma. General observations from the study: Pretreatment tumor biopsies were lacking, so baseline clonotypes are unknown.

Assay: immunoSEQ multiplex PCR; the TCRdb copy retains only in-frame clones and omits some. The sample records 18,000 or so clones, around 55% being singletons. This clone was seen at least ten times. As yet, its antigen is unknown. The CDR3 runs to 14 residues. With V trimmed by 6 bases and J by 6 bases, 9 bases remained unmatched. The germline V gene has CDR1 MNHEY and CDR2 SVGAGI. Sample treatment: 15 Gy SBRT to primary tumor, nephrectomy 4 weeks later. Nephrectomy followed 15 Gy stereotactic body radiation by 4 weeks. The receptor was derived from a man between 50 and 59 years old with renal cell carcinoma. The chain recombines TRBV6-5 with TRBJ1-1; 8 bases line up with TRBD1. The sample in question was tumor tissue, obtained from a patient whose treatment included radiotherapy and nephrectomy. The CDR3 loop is CASSLTGTGAEAFF. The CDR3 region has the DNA TGTGCCAGCAGCCTTACCGGGACAGGAGCTGAAGCTTTCTTT.